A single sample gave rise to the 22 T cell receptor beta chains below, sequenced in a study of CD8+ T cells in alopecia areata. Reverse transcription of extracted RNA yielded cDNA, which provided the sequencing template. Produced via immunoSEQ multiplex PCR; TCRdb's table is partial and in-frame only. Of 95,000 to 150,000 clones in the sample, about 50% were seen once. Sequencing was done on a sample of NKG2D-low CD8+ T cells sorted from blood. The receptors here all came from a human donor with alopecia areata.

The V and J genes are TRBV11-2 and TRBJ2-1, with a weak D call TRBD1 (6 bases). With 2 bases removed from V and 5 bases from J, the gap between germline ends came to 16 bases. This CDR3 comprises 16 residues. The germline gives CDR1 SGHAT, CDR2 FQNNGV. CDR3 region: CASSLYFGDINNEQFF. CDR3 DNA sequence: TGTGCCAGCAGCTTATACTTTGGGGACATAAACAATGAGCAGTTCTTC.

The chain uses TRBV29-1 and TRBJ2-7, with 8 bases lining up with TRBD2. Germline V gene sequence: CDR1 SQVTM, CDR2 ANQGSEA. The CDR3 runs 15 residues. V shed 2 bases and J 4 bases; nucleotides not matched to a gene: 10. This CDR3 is CSVEKAGLAGYEQYF. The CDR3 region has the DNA TGCAGCGTTGAAAAGGCAGGACTAGCCGGGTACGAGCAGTACTTC.

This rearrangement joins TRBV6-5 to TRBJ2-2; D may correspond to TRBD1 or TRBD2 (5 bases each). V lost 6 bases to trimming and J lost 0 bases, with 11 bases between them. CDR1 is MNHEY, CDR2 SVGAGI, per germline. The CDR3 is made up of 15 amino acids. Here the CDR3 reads CASRSGTANTGELFF. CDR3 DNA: TGTGCCAGCAGGTCCGGGACGGCGAACACCGGGGAGCTGTTTTTT.

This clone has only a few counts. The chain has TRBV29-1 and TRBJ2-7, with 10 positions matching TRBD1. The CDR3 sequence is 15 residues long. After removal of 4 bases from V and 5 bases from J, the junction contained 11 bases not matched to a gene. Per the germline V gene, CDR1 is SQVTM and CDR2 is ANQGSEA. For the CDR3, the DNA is TGCAGCGTTGTGGGGGGACAGGGGATCGAGGACGAGCAGTACTTC. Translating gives CSVVGGQGIEDEQYF.

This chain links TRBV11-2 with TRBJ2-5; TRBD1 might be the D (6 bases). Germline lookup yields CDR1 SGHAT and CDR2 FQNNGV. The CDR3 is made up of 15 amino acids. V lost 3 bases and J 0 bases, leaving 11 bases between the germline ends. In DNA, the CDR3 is TGTGCCAGCAGCTTGACAGGCTCGTACCAAGAGACCCAGTACTTC. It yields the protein CASSLTGSYQETQYF.

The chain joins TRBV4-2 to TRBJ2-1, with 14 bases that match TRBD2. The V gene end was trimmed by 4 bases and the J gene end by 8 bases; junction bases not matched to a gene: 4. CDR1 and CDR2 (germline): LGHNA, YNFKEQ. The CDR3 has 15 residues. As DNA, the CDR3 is TGTGCCAGCAGCCGCGGGACTAGCGGGGGAGATGAGCAGTTCTTC. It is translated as CASSRGTSGGDEQFF.

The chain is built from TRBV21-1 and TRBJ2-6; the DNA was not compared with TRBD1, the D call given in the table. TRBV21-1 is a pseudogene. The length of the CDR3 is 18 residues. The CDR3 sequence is CASSKEVRSRSGANVLTF. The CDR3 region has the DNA TGTGCCAGCAGCAAAGAGGTCAGGTCGCGCTCTGGGGCCAACGTCCTGACTTTC.

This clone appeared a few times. The CDR3 loop is CASSNPPQENYGYTF. In DNA, the CDR3 is TGTGCCAGCAGCAATCCACCACAGGAAAACTATGGCTACACCTTC. The chain couples TRBV28 to TRBJ1-2; possibly TRBD1 for D (5 bases). Germline values: CDR1 MDHEN, CDR2 SYDVKM. Trimming shortened V by 6 bases and J by 2 bases, and 16 bases separated the two germline ends. CDR3 length: 15 amino acids.

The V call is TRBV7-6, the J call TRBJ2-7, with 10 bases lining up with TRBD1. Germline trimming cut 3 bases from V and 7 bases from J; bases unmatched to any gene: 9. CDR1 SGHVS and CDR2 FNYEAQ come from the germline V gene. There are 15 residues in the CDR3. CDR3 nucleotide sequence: TGTGCCAGCAGCTTGTCCGGACAGGGGGGTCGGGAGCAGTACTTC. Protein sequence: CASSLSGQGGREQYF.

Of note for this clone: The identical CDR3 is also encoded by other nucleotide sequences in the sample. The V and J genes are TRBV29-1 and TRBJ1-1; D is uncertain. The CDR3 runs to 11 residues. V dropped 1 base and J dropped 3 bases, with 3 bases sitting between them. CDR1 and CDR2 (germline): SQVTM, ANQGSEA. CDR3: CSVEGDTEAFF. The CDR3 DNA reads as TGCAGCGTTGAAGGAGACACTGAAGCTTTCTTT.

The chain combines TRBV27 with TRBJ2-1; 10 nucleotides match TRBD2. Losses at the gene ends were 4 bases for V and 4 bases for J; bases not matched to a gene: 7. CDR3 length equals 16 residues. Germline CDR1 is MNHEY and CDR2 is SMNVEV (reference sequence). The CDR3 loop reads CASSSSSGGFYNEQFF. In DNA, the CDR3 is TGTGCCAGCAGTTCATCTAGCGGGGGATTTTACAATGAGCAGTTCTTC.

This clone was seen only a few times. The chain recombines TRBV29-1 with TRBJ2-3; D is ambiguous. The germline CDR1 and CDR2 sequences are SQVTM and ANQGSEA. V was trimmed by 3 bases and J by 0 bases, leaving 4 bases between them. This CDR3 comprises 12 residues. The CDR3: CSVDWSTDTQYF. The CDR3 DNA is TGCAGCGTTGATTGGAGCACAGATACGCAGTATTTT.

The CDR3 DNA is TGCAGCGTTGTCGACTTGGGACTAAACTACAATGAGCAGTTCTTC. Amino acids: CSVVDLGLNYNEQFF. V is TRBV29-1 and J is TRBJ2-1, with 7 nucleotides matching TRBD2. After removal of 4 bases from V and 3 bases from J, the junction contained 9 bases not matched to a gene. Germline assignment: CDR1 SQVTM and CDR2 ANQGSEA. This CDR3 comprises 15 residues.

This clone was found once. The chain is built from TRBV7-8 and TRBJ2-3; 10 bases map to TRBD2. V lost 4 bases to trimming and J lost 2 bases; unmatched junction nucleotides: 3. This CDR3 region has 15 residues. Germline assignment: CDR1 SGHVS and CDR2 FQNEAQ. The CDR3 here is CASSYGLAATDTQYF. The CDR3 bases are TGTGCCAGCAGCTACGGACTAGCGGCCACAGATACGCAGTATTTT.

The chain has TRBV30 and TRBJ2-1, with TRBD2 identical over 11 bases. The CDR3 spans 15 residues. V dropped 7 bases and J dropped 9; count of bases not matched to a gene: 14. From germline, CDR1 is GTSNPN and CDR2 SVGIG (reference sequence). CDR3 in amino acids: CALLLWASGGTEQFF. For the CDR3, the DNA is TGTGCCTTACTCCTGTGGGCTAGCGGGGGGACTGAGCAGTTCTTC.

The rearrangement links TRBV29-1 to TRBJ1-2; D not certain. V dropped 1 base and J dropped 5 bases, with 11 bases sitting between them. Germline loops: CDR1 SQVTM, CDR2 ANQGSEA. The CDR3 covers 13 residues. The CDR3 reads CSVEVPAMYGYTF. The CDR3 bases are TGCAGCGTTGAAGTGCCAGCTATGTATGGCTACACCTTC.

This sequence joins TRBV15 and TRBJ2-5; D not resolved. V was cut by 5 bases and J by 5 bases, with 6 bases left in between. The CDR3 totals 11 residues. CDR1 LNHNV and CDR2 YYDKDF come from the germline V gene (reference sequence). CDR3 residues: CATSERETQYF. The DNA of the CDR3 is TGTGCCACCAGCGAACGGGAGACCCAGTACTTC.

The CDR3 coding sequence is TGCAGCTCATATGACCAATGGAATGGCTACACCTTC. Translated: CSSYDQWNGYTF. This rearrangement joins TRBV29-1 to TRBJ1-2, with D unresolved. The germline CDR1 and CDR2 sequences are SQVTM and ANQGSEA. V lost 8 bases, J lost 6 bases, and 16 bases lay in between. This CDR3 spans 12 amino acids.

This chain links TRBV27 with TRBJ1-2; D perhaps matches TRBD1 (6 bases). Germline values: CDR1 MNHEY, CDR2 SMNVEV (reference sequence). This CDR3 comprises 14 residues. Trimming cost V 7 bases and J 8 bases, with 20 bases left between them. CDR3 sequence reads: CASTTGGLSGGYTF. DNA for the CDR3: TGTGCCAGCACGACAGGTGGGCTGAGCGGAGGCTACACCTTC.

The CDR3 DNA follows: TGCAGCGCCGGGGACAGGGATACCAGCTCTGGGGCCAACGTCCTGACTTTC. This codes for CSAGDRDTSSGANVLTF. The chain recombines TRBV29-1 with TRBJ2-6, with 9 nucleotides matching TRBD1. Germline-derived CDR1 and CDR2 are SQVTM and ANQGSEA. The CDR3 is 17 residues long. J lost 0 bases, V lost 7 bases, and 10 bases had no gene match. Full variable domain (outside the CDR3, taken from reference TRBV29-1 and TRBJ2-6): SAVISQKPSRDICQRGTSLTIQCQVDSQVTMMFWYRQQPGQSLTLIATANQGSEATYESGFVIDKFPISRPNLTFSTLTVSNMSPEDSSIYLCSAGDRDTSSGANVLTFGAGSRLTVL.

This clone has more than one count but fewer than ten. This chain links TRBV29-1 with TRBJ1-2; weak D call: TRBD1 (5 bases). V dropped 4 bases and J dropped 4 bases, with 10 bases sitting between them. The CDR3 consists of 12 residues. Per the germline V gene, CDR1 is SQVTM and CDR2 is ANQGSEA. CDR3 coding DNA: TGCAGCGTTGCCGTGGGGGGCTATGGCTACACCTTC. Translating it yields CSVAVGGYGYTF. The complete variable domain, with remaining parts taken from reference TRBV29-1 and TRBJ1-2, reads SAVISQKPSRDICQRGTSLTIQCQVDSQVTMMFWYRQQPGQSLTLIATANQGSEATYESGFVIDKFPISRPNLTFSTLTVSNMSPEDSSIYLCSVAVGGYGYTFGSGTRLTVV.

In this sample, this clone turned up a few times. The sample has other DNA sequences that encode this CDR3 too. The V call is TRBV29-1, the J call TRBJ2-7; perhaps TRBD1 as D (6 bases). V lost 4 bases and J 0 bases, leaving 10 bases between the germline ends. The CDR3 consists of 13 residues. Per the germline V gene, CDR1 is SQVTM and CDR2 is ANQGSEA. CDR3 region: CSVVTGSSYEQYF. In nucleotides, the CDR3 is TGCAGCGTTGTGACAGGAAGCTCCTACGAGCAGTACTTC.